This T cell receptor beta chain came from a study of vaccination effects on CD4 cells after COVID-19. About this clone: The antigen is not known.

Using immunoSEQ multiplex PCR, the repertoire was profiled, and TCRdb retains in-frame clones only, with some absent. The sample gives 20,000 to 30,000 clones, 69% of which show up once; approximately 8% is in the top ten. In the ViraFEST assay, antigen-specific CD4+ clonotypes were identified by expansion after peptide-pool stimulation. Scientists isolated CD4+ T cells after an approximately 10-day culture period ended. Either the mRNA-1273 or the BNT162b2 vaccine was given to participants as two doses. The germline V gene has CDR1 WNHNN and CDR2 SYGVQD (reference sequence). The CDR3 extends over 14 amino acids. J lost 0 bases, V lost 8 bases, and 5 bases had no gene match.

The clonotype was recovered from a human donor who received a COVID-19 vaccine. This chain connects TRBV10-1 to TRBJ2-3; 7 bases agree with TRBD2. Source: CD4+ T cells from PBMCs cultured with SARS-CoV-2 spike peptides, taken after COVID-19 vaccination. The chain's CDR3 is CASAGTTSTDTQYF. In DNA, the CDR3 is TGCGCCAGCGCCGGGACTACTAGCACAGATACGCAGTATTTT.